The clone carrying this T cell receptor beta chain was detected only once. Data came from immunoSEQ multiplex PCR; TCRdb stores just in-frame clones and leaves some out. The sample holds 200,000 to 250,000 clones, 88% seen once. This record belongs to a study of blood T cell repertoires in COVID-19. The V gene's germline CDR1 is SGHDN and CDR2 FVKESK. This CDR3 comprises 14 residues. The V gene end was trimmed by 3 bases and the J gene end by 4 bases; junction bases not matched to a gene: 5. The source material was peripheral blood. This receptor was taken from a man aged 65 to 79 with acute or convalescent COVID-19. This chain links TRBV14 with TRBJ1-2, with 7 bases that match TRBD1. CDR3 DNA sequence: TGTGCCAGCAGCCAGCAGGGGGGTTTCTATGGCTACACCTTC. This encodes CASSQQGGFYGYTF.